Listed here are 5 T cell receptor beta chains from one sample, sequenced in a study of T cells in women clearing cervical HPV infection. Using immunoSEQ multiplex PCR, the repertoire was profiled, and TCRdb retains in-frame clones only, with some absent. The sample includes tens of thousands of clones. Sequencing was carried out using blood buffy coat. The receptors here all came from a woman between 18 and 70 years old with a cervical HPV16 infection that either progressed to CIN3+ or cleared (not recorded which).

Regarding this clone: The read is 3 residues too short to cover the CDR3 end, so that end is filled in from the germline J gene. This rearrangement joins TRBV2 to TRBJ1-2; unclear D gene. Looked up from germline, CDR1 is SNHLY and CDR2 is FYNNEI. The CDR3 is made up of 14 amino acids. Trimming stripped 5 bases from V and 4 bases from J, with 14 bases between. CDR3 bases read: TGTGCCAGCAGTAACGAGGGCGAACTCTATGGC. This codes for CASSNEGELYG. The whole CDR3 region reads CASSNEGELYGYTF.

This clone is labeled medium-sized based on frequency. The sequenced fragment ends 3 residues before the CDR3 boundary, so the rest is inferred from the germline J gene. This chain uses TRBV20-1 with TRBJ2-3; no clear D gene. This CDR3 contains 13 residues. The germline V gene has CDR1 DFQATT and CDR2 SNEGSKA (reference sequence). V lost 0 bases to trimming and J lost 6 bases, with 10 bases between them. This chain's CDR3 is CSARDNNRDTQYF. CDR3 DNA, as far as it was read: TGCAGTGCTAGAGACAATAACCGGGATACG.

A note on this clone: The sequenced fragment ends 3 residues before the CDR3 boundary, so the rest is inferred from the germline J gene. The chain carries TRBV6-2 or TRBV6-3 and TRBJ2-7; D unclear. The V end lost 2 bases, the J end lost 1 base, and 6 bases lay between the germline ends. This CDR3 region has 13 residues. Germline CDR1 reads MNHEY; CDR2 reads SVGEGT. The CDR3 spells CASSYSLSYEQYF. The sequenced CDR3 bases are TGTGCCAGCAGTTACAGCCTTTCCTACGAG.

Details on this clone: Read sequence stops 3 residues before the CDR3 end, and the germline J gene provides the missing end. The rearrangement links TRBV7-3 to TRBJ2-2; TRBD2 matches at 7 bases. CDR1 is SGHTA and CDR2 is FQGTGA in the germline V gene. V shed 1 base and J 4 bases; nucleotides not matched to a gene: 6. The length of the CDR3 is 16 residues. The sequenced part of the CDR3 DNA is TGTGCCAGCAGCTTAAATGTGGGGGGGTCCACCGGGGAG. It encodes CASSLNVGGSTGE. The complete CDR3 reads CASSLNVGGSTGELFF.

Points on this clone: The CDR3 end falls 3 residues outside the read, so it is completed with the germline J gene. This chain joins TRBV30 and TRBJ2-3; perhaps TRBD1 as D (6 bases). This CDR3 is built from 13 residues. The ends were cut back, 3 bases at V and 6 bases at J, with 13 bases in the middle. Germline V gene sequence: CDR1 GTSNPN, CDR2 SVGIG (reference sequence). Incomplete CDR3 DNA: TGTGCCTGGAGCCCAGGGGCGAAGGATACG. Amino acid sequence: CAWSPGAKDT. The complete CDR3 sequence is CAWSPGAKDTQYF.